These 28 T cell receptor beta chains share one sample of origin, sequenced in a study of cytomegalovirus exposure and HLA in healthy donors. Researchers ran the PCR with 60 Vbeta and 13 Jbeta primers. Libraries were prepared by immunoSEQ multiplex PCR; TCRdb keeps only in-frame clonotypes and omits some of them. The data show 170,000 or so clones, less than 90% seen once. Specimen: PBMCs. The receptors were sampled from a woman younger than 35 in good health and CMV-seronegative.

The V and J genes are TRBV19 and TRBJ2-7; tentative D call: TRBD2 (5 bases). The germline gives CDR1 LNHDA, CDR2 SQIVND (reference sequence). CDR3 length: 15 residues. Trimming took off 5 bases at V and 4 bases at J, with 18 bases between the two ends. CDR3 DNA: TGTGCCAGTAGTTCGGAGGAGACCGCTCCGTACGAGCAGTACTTC. Protein product: CASSSEETAPYEQYF. The variable domain in full, with the rest retrieved from reference TRBV19 and TRBJ2-7, is DGGITQSPKYLFRKEGQNVTLSCEQNLNHDAMYWYRQDPGQGLRLIYYSQIVNDFQKGDIAEGYSVSREKKESFPLTVTSAQKNPTAFYLCASSSEETAPYEQYFGPGTRLTVT.

CDR3 bases: TGTGCCAGCAGGGCCTTCTCAGGGCGCAATGAGCAGTTCTTC. Its protein is CASRAFSGRNEQFF. J is TRBJ2-1 and V is TRBV7-8; possibly TRBD1 for D (5 bases). V was cut by 6 bases and J by 6 bases, with 15 bases left in between. Germline V gene lookup returns CDR1 SGHVS and CDR2 FQNEAQ. This CDR3 is 14 amino acids long.

This rearrangement joins TRBV18 to TRBJ2-5, with TRBD2 as a possible D gene (5 bases). The V gene's germline CDR1 is KGHSH and CDR2 LQKENI. V dropped 2 bases and J dropped 1 base, with 11 bases sitting between them. This CDR3 has 15 residues. CDR3 DNA sequence: TGTGCCAGCTCACCATTGGGCGGACTCCAAGAGACCCAGTACTTC. Protein sequence: CASSPLGGLQETQYF.

V usage is TRBV6-1 and J usage is TRBJ1-4; D call uncertain. Germline V gives CDR1 MNHNS, CDR2 SASEGT. Trimming removed 5 bases at V and 8 bases at J, with 12 bases between. CDR3 length: 13 residues. The CDR3 here is CASSQSVKEKLFF. In DNA form, the CDR3 reads TGTGCCAGCAGTCAATCAGTTAAGGAAAAACTGTTTTTT.

The gene calls are TRBV28 and TRBJ1-6; 10 bases are shared with TRBD1. Germline CDR1 reads MDHEN; CDR2 reads SYDVKM. The CDR3 is 17 residues long. V shed 8 bases and J 1 base; nucleotides not matched to a gene: 8. CDR3 protein: CASSLGGQGSYNSPLHF. For the CDR3, the DNA is TGTGCCAGCTCCTTAGGGGGACAGGGGTCCTATAATTCACCCCTCCACTTT.

The chain joins TRBV9 to TRBJ2-7; 9 nucleotides line up with TRBD1. CDR1 and CDR2 from the germline V gene are SGDLS and YYNGEE. The CDR3 has 13 residues. The J segment lost 5 bases and the V segment lost 2 bases, leaving 2 bases of the junction unmatched. The CDR3 DNA reads TGTGCCAGCAGCGTCGGGACAGGGAACGAGCAGTACTTC. It specifies CASSVGTGNEQYF.

V is TRBV30 and J is TRBJ2-5; 9 bases align to TRBD1. The CDR3 is made up of 14 amino acids. Germline V gives CDR1 GTSNPN, CDR2 SVGIG (reference sequence). With V trimmed by 3 bases and J by 7 bases, 9 bases remained unmatched. For the CDR3, the DNA is TGTGCCTGGAGCACCAGGACAGGGGTTGGGACCCAGTACTTC. This translates into CAWSTRTGVGTQYF.

The chain recombines TRBV9 with TRBJ2-2; D not resolved. Trimming left V 2 bases short and J 4 bases short, with 12 bases between. Germline CDR1 SGDLS, CDR2 YYNGEE. The CDR3 sequence is 15 residues long. The CDR3 reads CASSVEPSGTGELFF. The DNA for the CDR3 is TGTGCCAGCAGCGTTGAGCCTTCGGGCACCGGGGAGCTGTTTTTT.

The chain joins TRBV5-1 to TRBJ2-3, with 7 bases lining up with TRBD1. The CDR3 has 15 residues. The V gene end was trimmed by 0 bases and the J gene end by 3 bases; junction bases not matched to a gene: 4. Per the germline V gene, CDR1 is SGHRS and CDR2 is YFSETQ. The CDR3 is CASSLGNRGTDTQYF. For the CDR3, the DNA is TGCGCCAGCAGCTTGGGGAACAGGGGAACAGATACGCAGTATTTT.

The gene calls are TRBV28 and TRBJ1-2; D is ambiguous. Trimming left V 5 bases short and J 4 bases short, with 14 bases between. CDR3 size: 14 residues. Looked up from germline, CDR1 is MDHEN and CDR2 is SYDVKM. CDR3 DNA: TGTGCCAGCAGTCGATATTTGGCTAGCTATGGCTACACCTTC. Its protein product is CASSRYLASYGYTF.

V and J are TRBV7-9 and TRBJ2-2; TRBD2 matches at 9 bases. CDR1 is SEHNR and CDR2 is FQNEAQ in the germline V gene (reference sequence). The ends lost 7 bases at V and 5 bases at J; junction bases unmatched: 14. The CDR3 sequence is 17 residues long. CDR3 region: CASTFGAGGLGTGELFF. The DNA of the CDR3 is TGTGCCAGCACCTTCGGCGCGGGGGGGCTCGGGACCGGGGAGCTGTTTTTT.

The chain couples TRBV2 to TRBJ1-1; the D gene is possibly TRBD1 (6 bases). This CDR3 contains 15 residues. With 4 bases removed from V and 5 bases from J, the gap between germline ends came to 17 bases. Per the germline V gene, CDR1 is SNHLY and CDR2 is FYNNEI. DNA for the CDR3: TGTGCCAGCAGTGTTTGGGCAGGGGTTGGGACTGAAGCTTTCTTT. This sequence encodes CASSVWAGVGTEAFF.

This rearrangement joins TRBV29-1 to TRBJ1-2, with D uncertain. This CDR3 is built from 13 residues. V lost 1 base, J lost 4 bases, and 10 bases lay in between. Germline lookup yields CDR1 SQVTM and CDR2 ANQGSEA. CDR3 bases: TGCAGCGTTGAAGTGGTTACGGGCTATGGCTACACCTTC. Amino acid sequence: CSVEVVTGYGYTF.

The chain has TRBV10-3 and TRBJ2-7, with 9 bases that match TRBD1. V lost 7 bases to trimming and J lost 6 bases; unmatched junction nucleotides: 10. This CDR3 has 14 amino acids. From germline, CDR1 is ENHRY and CDR2 SYGVKD. CDR3 amino acids: CAINLRDREGEQYF. The CDR3 nucleotides are TGTGCCATCAACCTCCGGGACAGGGAGGGCGAGCAGTACTTC.

The chain employs TRBV11-2 and TRBJ2-7; no reliable D call. The CDR3 is made up of 12 amino acids. V was cut by 2 bases and J by 6 bases, with 8 bases left in between. Germline V gene data show CDR1 as SGHAT and CDR2 as FQNNGV. The chain's CDR3 is CASSLTESEQYF. The DNA for the CDR3 is TGTGCCAGCAGCTTAACTGAGTCCGAGCAGTACTTC. Full variable domain (outside the CDR3, taken from reference TRBV11-2 and TRBJ2-7): EAGVAQSPRYKIIEKRQSVAFWCNPISGHATLYWYQQILGQGPKLLIQFQNNGVVDDSQLPKDRFSAERLKGVDSTLKIQPAKLEDSAVYLCASSLTESEQYFGPGTRLTVT.

V is TRBV19 and J is TRBJ2-2; a possible D gene is TRBD1 (6 bases). The CDR3 is 14 residues long. V lost 8 bases, J lost 2 bases, and 12 bases lay in between. The germline gives CDR1 LNHDA, CDR2 SQIVND (reference sequence). Here the CDR3 DNA reads TGTGCCAGTGCTGGACAGATAAACACCGGGGAGCTGTTTTTT. Translating gives CASAGQINTGELFF.

The V gene is TRBV5-1, the J gene TRBJ1-1; perhaps TRBD1 as D (6 bases). In germline, CDR1 is SGHRS, CDR2 YFSETQ. This CDR3 region has 12 residues. The V end was cut by 6 bases, the J end by 1 base, with 7 bases between. CDR3 bases: TGCGCCAGCAAACAGGGGAACACTGAAGCTTTCTTT. As protein: CASKQGNTEAFF.

The rearrangement links TRBV4-1 to TRBJ2-2; D is undetermined. The CDR3 spans 13 residues. Looked up from germline, CDR1 is MGHRA and CDR2 is YSYEKL. Trimming took off 5 bases at V and 1 base at J, with 5 bases between the two ends. The CDR3 DNA reads TGCGCCAGCAGCGGAGTGAACACCGGGGAGCTGTTTTTT. Translating gives CASSGVNTGELFF.

This chain connects TRBV27 to TRBJ1-2, with D perhaps TRBD1 (6 bases). Trimming cost V 4 bases and J 4 bases, with 19 bases left between them. The germline V gene has CDR1 MNHEY and CDR2 SMNVEV (reference sequence). The CDR3 contains 16 residues. CDR3 residues: CASSSERGGAIYGYTF. The CDR3 coding sequence is TGTGCCAGCAGTTCCGAGAGGGGGGGCGCCATCTATGGCTACACCTTC.

V gene TRBV7-3 combines with J gene TRBJ2-1, with TRBD2 identical over 7 bases. The CDR3 has 15 residues. J was trimmed by 1 base and V by 4 bases; bases with no gene match: 4. CDR1 is SGHTA and CDR2 is FQGTGA in the germline V gene. The DNA of the CDR3 is TGTGCCAGCAGCTCTCGCGGGGGTTCCTACAATGAGCAGTTCTTC. The encoded protein is CASSSRGGSYNEQFF.

V is TRBV5-6 and J is TRBJ1-1; 9 nucleotides align to TRBD1. J was trimmed by 12 bases and V by 6 bases; bases with no gene match: 9. The CDR3 consists of 12 residues. CDR1 and CDR2 from the germline V gene are SGHDT and YYEEEE. CDR3 residues: CASTTGTGSTFF. The CDR3 DNA is TGTGCCAGCACTACTGGGACAGGGTCTACTTTCTTT.

This clone has only one observation. The chain is built from TRBV7-9 and TRBJ1-4; tentatively, D is TRBD1 (6 bases). Per the germline V gene, CDR1 is SEHNR and CDR2 is FQNEAQ (reference sequence). Trimming pared 5 bases from V and 4 bases from J, leaving 14 bases between. The CDR3 spans 15 residues. CDR3 loop: CASSPRGGLNEKLFF. The CDR3 bases are TGTGCCAGCAGCCCCCGGGGGGGGCTTAATGAAAAACTGTTTTTT.

The rearrangement links TRBV7-2 to TRBJ2-5; 9 nucleotides agree with TRBD2. J lost 5 bases, V lost 3 bases, and 10 bases had no gene match. Germline V gives CDR1 SGHTA, CDR2 FQGNSA. The length of the CDR3 is 16 residues. CDR3 sequence: CASSLMSSGGSETQYF. Here the CDR3 DNA reads TGTGCCAGCAGCTTGATGAGTAGCGGGGGATCTGAGACCCAGTACTTC. Filled out from reference TRBV7-2 and TRBJ2-5, the complete variable domain reads GAGVSQSPSNKVTEKGKDVELRCDPISGHTALYWYRQSLGQGLEFLIYFQGNSAPDKSGLPSDRFSAERTGGSVSTLTIQRTQQEDSAVYLCASSLMSSGGSETQYFGPGTRLLVL.

About this clone: Germline is not matched at one junction end, which may reflect a read error. V and J are TRBV6-4 and TRBJ1-4; D is perhaps TRBD1 (6 bases). CDR1 is MRHNA and CDR2 is SNTAGT in the germline V gene. This CDR3 spans 16 amino acids. In DNA form, the CDR3 reads TGTGCCAGCAGCGACTCACAGGGTGGTTCCCCCGGGTTACAGTTTTTT. Translating it yields CASSDSQGGSPGLQFF.

The chain employs TRBV4-1 and TRBJ1-2, with TRBD1 matching 8 bases. There are 18 residues in the CDR3. Germline CDR1 reads MGHRA; CDR2 reads YSYEKL. The J segment lost 5 bases and the V segment lost 4 bases, leaving 18 bases of the junction unmatched. As DNA, the CDR3 is TGCGCCAGCAGCCCGTACTGGAAGGACAGGGAGGGGGGTTATGGCTACACCTTC. Translating it yields CASSPYWKDREGGYGYTF.

The chain links TRBV28 to TRBJ1-4; D is perhaps TRBD1 (6 bases). Germline V CDR1 and CDR2: MDHEN, SYDVKM. V gave up 4 bases and J gave up 3 bases, with 9 bases separating them. This CDR3 region has 14 residues. CDR3 region: CASSSQGSNEKLFF. The CDR3 DNA sequence: TGTGCCAGCAGTTCCCAGGGGTCTAATGAAAAACTGTTTTTT.

The count of this clone is one. The chain uses TRBV7-3 and TRBJ2-2, with TRBD2 matching over 7 bases. The germline V gene encodes CDR1 SGHTA and CDR2 FQGTGA. The CDR3 totals 16 residues. V shed 5 bases, J shed 9 bases, and the junction held 15 bases outside the gene matches. CDR3 in DNA: TGTGCCAGCAGCATCTCATCCCGGGGGGAATCTCGGGAGCTGTTTTTT. It yields the protein CASSISSRGESRELFF.

The rearrangement joins TRBV4-1 to TRBJ1-2; D might be TRBD1 (6 bases). With 2 bases removed from V and 5 bases from J, the gap between germline ends came to 21 bases. The germline CDR1 and CDR2 sequences are MGHRA and YSYEKL. The CDR3 has 17 residues. The CDR3 spells CASSQHPTGVREYGYTF. The CDR3 coding sequence is TGCGCCAGCAGCCAACACCCGACAGGTGTTAGGGAATATGGCTACACCTTC.